Below, 28 T cell receptor beta chains from the same sample are listed, as sequenced in a study of T cells in tuberculosis. TCRdb's copy holds only in-frame clones and misses some; the assay was immunoSEQ multiplex PCR. The repertoire holds some 30,000 clones, 92% seen once, with 6% to 8% in the top ten. The specimen sequenced was PBMCs. The source is a donor aged 10 to 29 with latent tuberculosis or without tuberculosis infection. Some clones in this sample may be carry-over from other donors' samples.

This rearrangement joins TRBV19 to TRBJ1-3; D call uncertain. Between the trimmed V and J ends, which lost 8 bases and 0 bases, there was a span of 11 bases. CDR3 length: 14 residues. Germline V gene lookup returns CDR1 LNHDA and CDR2 SQIVND (reference sequence). The CDR3 DNA reads TGTGCCAGTCAAAGGCAGGCCTCTGGAAACACCATATATTTT. Translation gives CASQRQASGNTIYF.

V is TRBV4-1 and J is TRBJ2-5, with a tentative D call TRBD2 (5 bases). With 0 bases removed from V and 5 bases from J, the gap between germline ends came to 13 bases. Germline assignment: CDR1 MGHRA and CDR2 YSYEKL. The CDR3 is made up of 15 amino acids. The chain's CDR3 is CASSQEVGQRETQYF. The CDR3 nucleotides are TGCGCCAGCAGCCAAGAGGTCGGCCAGCGGGAGACCCAGTACTTC.

V is TRBV6-6 and J is TRBJ1-1; no firm D call. Between the trimmed V and J ends, which lost 7 bases and 0 bases, there was a span of 18 bases. CDR1 is MNHNY and CDR2 is SVGAGI in the germline V gene (reference sequence). CDR3 length: 16 residues. CDR3 nucleotide sequence: TGTGCCAGCAACGACCAGGTGTCAGGCCTGAACACTGAAGCTTTCTTT. This sequence encodes CASNDQVSGLNTEAFF.

Concerning this clone itself: The junction and the germline gene differ at one end; a read error may be behind it. This chain joins TRBV30 and TRBJ2-2; TRBD2 matches 12 bases. There are 14 residues in the CDR3. The germline V gene encodes CDR1 GTSNPN and CDR2 SVGIG (reference sequence). The CDR3, as DNA: TGTGCTTGGACTAGCGGGACGAACACCGGGGAGCTGTTTTTT. Translation: CAWTSGTNTGELFF.

The chain recombines TRBV28 with TRBJ1-2; TRBD1 matches at 9 bases. The CDR3 is 14 amino acids. Trimming removed 3 bases from V and 4 bases from J; junction bases left unmatched: 3. CDR1 is MDHEN, CDR2 SYDVKM, per germline. The CDR3 spells CASSLGQGIYGYTF. In nucleotides, the CDR3 is TGTGCCAGCAGTTTGGGACAGGGAATCTATGGCTACACCTTC.

This chain connects TRBV6-6 to TRBJ2-1; TRBD2 aligns across 10 bases. V gave up 0 bases and J gave up 5 bases; unmatched junction bases: 4. CDR1 and CDR2 (germline): MNHNY, SVGAGI (reference sequence). The CDR3 has 16 residues. The CDR3 DNA reads as TGTGCCAGCAGTTACTCGGGTAGCGGGGGGAACAATGAGCAGTTCTTC. It specifies CASSYSGSGGNNEQFF.

The V call is TRBV30, the J call TRBJ1-6, with D unresolved. The germline V and J ends were trimmed by 2 bases and 7 bases, with 9 bases remaining between them. The germline V gene encodes CDR1 GTSNPN and CDR2 SVGIG (reference sequence). The CDR3 loop spans 13 amino acids. This CDR3 reads CAWSPDTNSPLHF. CDR3 nucleotide sequence: TGTGCCTGGAGTCCAGATACCAATTCACCCCTCCACTTT.

The DNA for the CDR3 is TGCGCCAGCAGCCAGCCTCTCGGCGGCAATGAGCAGTTCTTC. Translating gives CASSQPLGGNEQFF. V gene TRBV4-1 combines with J gene TRBJ2-1; no firm D call. Per the germline V gene, CDR1 is MGHRA and CDR2 is YSYEKL. CDR3 length: 14 amino acids. V was trimmed by 3 bases and J by 6 bases, leaving 12 bases between them.

The CDR3: CASSRTGVETQYF. CDR3 coding DNA: TGCGCCAGCAGCCGTACGGGTGTAGAGACCCAGTACTTC. The chain joins TRBV4-1 to TRBJ2-5; D remains unclear. Per the germline V gene, CDR1 is MGHRA and CDR2 is YSYEKL. This CDR3 has 13 residues. V lost 4 bases to trimming and J lost 4 bases, with 10 bases between them.

This clone appeared a single time. The rearrangement uses TRBV14 and TRBJ2-3, with 14 bases identical to TRBD2. Looked up from germline, CDR1 is SGHDN and CDR2 is FVKESK. The V segment lost 4 bases and the J segment 4 bases; nucleotides outside the gene matches: 4. The CDR3 is 16 residues long. CDR3 in DNA: TGTGCCAGCAGCCGGGGACTAGCGGGAGTTGCAGATACGCAGTATTTT. This codes for CASSRGLAGVADTQYF.

J is TRBJ1-4 and V is TRBV28; maybe TRBD1 (5 bases). The CDR3 is made up of 15 amino acids. Trimming pared 3 bases from V and 13 bases from J, leaving 21 bases between. CDR1 and CDR2 from the germline V gene are MDHEN and SYDVKM. The CDR3, as DNA: TGTGCCAGCAGTTTGCGGGACTCAGGAAATGGAGGACTGTTTTTT. Translating it yields CASSLRDSGNGGLFF.

The sample holds one count of this clone. The chain carries TRBV29-1 and TRBJ2-7; 7 bases align to TRBD2. This CDR3 has 13 residues. Germline trimming cut 3 bases from V and 0 bases from J; bases unmatched to any gene: 2. Germline CDR1 and CDR2: SQVTM and ANQGSEA. CDR3 sequence reads: CSVEAGDSYEQYF. CDR3 nucleotide sequence: TGCAGCGTTGAGGCGGGAGACTCCTACGAGCAGTACTTC.

This chain connects TRBV2 to TRBJ1-4, with 7 bases matching TRBD1. Germline lookup yields CDR1 SNHLY and CDR2 FYNNEI. The CDR3 extends over 12 amino acids. V lost 4 bases and J lost 8; bases outside the gene matches: 1. Here the CDR3 DNA reads TGTGCCAGCAGTGGGGGACAGGAAAAACTGTTTTTT. Residues: CASSGGQEKLFF.

This rearrangement joins TRBV27 to TRBJ2-7, with a tentative D call TRBD2 (5 bases). CDR1 MNHEY and CDR2 SMNVEV come from the germline V gene (reference sequence). Deletions cut 5 bases from V and 0 bases from J, with 5 bases between. This CDR3 region has 12 residues. CDR3 sequence (DNA): TGTGCCAGCAGTGGGAGCTCCTACGAGCAGTACTTC. Its protein is CASSGSSYEQYF.

This clone was detected only a few times. CDR3 protein: CASSFRAGDYEQYF. The CDR3 DNA is TGTGCCAGTAGTTTCCGGGCCGGGGACTACGAGCAGTACTTC. V usage is TRBV19 and J usage is TRBJ2-7; TRBD2 might be the D (5 bases). This CDR3 has 14 amino acids. Trimming removed 5 bases from V and 3 bases from J, with 14 bases in between. The germline V gene has CDR1 LNHDA and CDR2 SQIVND (reference sequence).

V and J are TRBV7-2 and TRBJ1-1; maybe TRBD1 (6 bases). Germline values: CDR1 SGHTA, CDR2 FQGNSA. CDR3 length: 14 residues. V lost 9 bases to trimming and J lost 4 bases, with 18 bases between them. CDR3 in amino acids: CASFSRGMGTEAFF. CDR3 DNA sequence: TGTGCCAGTTTCTCCAGGGGTATGGGCACTGAAGCTTTCTTT.

The chain links TRBV30 to TRBJ2-2; TRBD1 matches 8 bases. Germline V lookup: CDR1 GTSNPN, CDR2 SVGIG (reference sequence). V was clipped by 1 base and J by 5 bases; unmatched bases: 3. This CDR3 contains 14 residues. CDR3 DNA sequence: TGTGCCTGGAGTGCTCAGGGGGCAACCGGGGAGCTGTTTTTT. This translates into CAWSAQGATGELFF.

V and J are TRBV4-1 and TRBJ1-4, with D possibly TRBD1 on 5 matching bases. Germline V lookup: CDR1 MGHRA, CDR2 YSYEKL. V was cut by 4 bases and J by 7 bases, with 10 bases left in between. The CDR3 loop spans 13 amino acids. CDR3 nucleotide sequence: TGCGCCAGCAGCCGGGGGGAGAGTGAAAAACTGTTTTTT. It translates to CASSRGESEKLFF.

The chain is built from TRBV5-1 and TRBJ2-5; 7 nucleotides line up with TRBD2. V lost 3 bases to trimming and J lost 5 bases; unmatched junction nucleotides: 4. Germline loops: CDR1 SGHRS, CDR2 YFSETQ. The CDR3 spans 13 residues. For the CDR3, the DNA is TGCGCCAGCAGCTCGGGACTAAGGGAGACCCAGTACTTC. Amino acid sequence: CASSSGLRETQYF.

This sequence joins TRBV5-1 and TRBJ2-1, with TRBD2 matching 10 bases. Germline V gene lookup returns CDR1 SGHRS and CDR2 YFSETQ. This CDR3 is built from 16 residues. J was trimmed by 4 bases and V by 3 bases; bases with no gene match: 7. The CDR3 spells CASSSTGLAVYNEQFF. For the CDR3, the DNA is TGCGCCAGCAGCTCCACAGGACTAGCGGTTTACAATGAGCAGTTCTTC.

The chain employs TRBV4-1 and TRBJ2-5, with D hard to call. This CDR3 contains 12 residues. Germline V gene lookup returns CDR1 MGHRA and CDR2 YSYEKL. V was cut by 1 base and J by 5 bases, with 5 bases left in between. This CDR3 is CASSQAAETQYF. In DNA, the CDR3 is TGCGCCAGCAGCCAAGCAGCGGAGACCCAGTACTTC.

This clone was observed a single time. The chain uses TRBV6-6 and TRBJ2-6, with no clear D. Germline CDR1 is MNHNY and CDR2 is SVGAGI (reference sequence). The CDR3 has 14 amino acids. Trimming took 5 bases from V and 0 from J, leaving 5 bases between them. CDR3 DNA sequence: TGTGCCAGCAGTACGAGCTCTGGGGCCAACGTCCTGACTTTC. Translated: CASSTSSGANVLTF.

This chain links TRBV30 with TRBJ2-5; 8 nucleotides agree with TRBD2. The V gene end was trimmed by 5 bases and the J gene end by 4 bases; junction bases not matched to a gene: 15. From germline, CDR1 is GTSNPN and CDR2 SVGIG (reference sequence). This CDR3 has 16 amino acids. In nucleotides, the CDR3 is TGTGCCTGGGGGGCAGGAATAGCGGGAAGCGGAGAGACCCAGTACTTC. It translates to CAWGAGIAGSGETQYF.

The gene calls are TRBV15 and TRBJ1-4, with a tentative D call TRBD1 (5 bases). Trimming removed 0 bases at V and 3 bases at J, with 14 bases between. The CDR3 covers 17 residues. Germline V gives CDR1 LNHNV, CDR2 YYDKDF (reference sequence). The CDR3: CATSRDPPGGANEKLFF. CDR3 coding DNA: TGTGCCACCAGCAGAGATCCCCCGGGGGGGGCTAATGAAAAACTGTTTTTT.

The rearrangement uses TRBV28 and TRBJ2-1; D unclear. The germline gives CDR1 MDHEN, CDR2 SYDVKM. There are 16 residues in the CDR3. V was clipped by 2 bases and J by 0 bases, with 11 bases between them. The CDR3 nucleotides are TGTGCCAGCAGTTTACCCTCTAGTTACTCCTACAATGAGCAGTTCTTC. This encodes CASSLPSSYSYNEQFF.

The chain joins TRBV6-6 to TRBJ1-5, with 9 positions matching TRBD1. The trim removed 5 bases at V and 6 bases at J, leaving 5 bases unmatched. The CDR3 loop spans 14 amino acids. Germline lookup yields CDR1 MNHNY and CDR2 SVGAGI (reference sequence). The CDR3 spells CASSRGTGSQPQHF. The DNA of the CDR3 is TGTGCCAGCAGTCGGGGGACAGGGAGTCAGCCCCAGCATTTT.

This sequence joins TRBV30 and TRBJ1-1, with unresolved D. Deletions cut 2 bases from V and 1 base from J, with 14 bases between. The CDR3 spans 15 residues. In germline, CDR1 is GTSNPN, CDR2 SVGIG (reference sequence). DNA of the CDR3: TGTGCCTGGAGTCTGTACGGTCCTAGGAACACTGAAGCTTTCTTT. Translating it yields CAWSLYGPRNTEAFF.

The V and J genes are TRBV7-8 and TRBJ2-3; D is possibly TRBD2 (5 bases). V dropped 1 base and J dropped 5 bases, with 16 bases sitting between them. Germline CDR1 reads SGHVS; CDR2 reads FQNEAQ. This CDR3 is built from 16 residues. The CDR3 DNA reads TGTGCCAGCAGCTTAGTTCGGCTAGCAAAGGGAGATACGCAGTATTTT. Residues: CASSLVRLAKGDTQYF. Supplemented by reference TRBV7-8 and TRBJ2-3, the full variable domain reads GAGVSQSPRYKVAKRGQDVALRCDPISGHVSLFWYQQALGQGPEFLTYFQNEAQLDKSGLPSDRFFAERPEGSVSTLKIQRTQQEDSAVYLCASSLVRLAKGDTQYFGPGTRLTVL.